The source of this T cell receptor (beta chain) is a study of shared clonotypes between healthy human individuals. Study-level findings and limits: Larger estimated richness was generally seen in naive subsets than in memory subsets.

In replicate PCRs of sorted subsets, approximately 190 ng DNA, about 30,000 T cell genomes, was used. Clones were read by immunoSEQ multiplex PCR, and TCRdb kept only the in-frame ones, dropping some. The sample lists hundreds of thousands of clones, roughly 95% seen once, with around 0.11% in the top ten. With regard to this clone: What it binds is unknown.

Selected positively for CCR7 and CD45RO-negative, naive CD8 cells excluded terminally differentiated effector memory CD45RA+ cells. This receptor was taken from a woman aged 25 to 39 in good health. The sequenced material came from naive CD8+ T cells sorted from blood.

The CDR3 protein is CASSGLAGTSYEQYF. The CDR3 DNA sequence: TGTGCCAGCAGCGGACTAGCGGGAACTTCCTACGAGCAGTACTTC. V is TRBV6-1 and J is TRBJ2-7; 12 bases align to TRBD2. V shed 6 bases, J shed 1 base, and the junction held 4 bases outside the gene matches. Germline CDR1 and CDR2: MNHNS and SASEGT. The CDR3 is 15 amino acids.